This TCR beta chain was identified during a study of blood T cells in healthy people across ages. PCR was performed a second time for about 7 to 12 cycles using a sample-barcoded 5' primer and a J-beta primer mix. Individual samples furnished no less than 2.5 million CDR3-containing paired-end reads apiece. TCRdb itself ran the 5' RACE reads through MiXCR, one entry per CDR3 protein. The data show 1.5 million to 2 million distinct CDR3 sequences, 40% to 55% seen once. The CDR3 is made up of 14 amino acids. The V segment lost 6 bases and the J segment 7 bases; nucleotides outside the gene matches: 9. The sequence was obtained from a woman aged 40 to 49 in good health. The chain carries TRBV12-3 or TRBV12-4 and TRBJ2-1, with TRBD2 matching over 7 bases. The sequencing input was blood. The CDR3 DNA sequence: TGTGCCAGCAGCCCGGGGTTGGGGGGGAATGAGCAGTTCTTC. Residues: CASSPGLGGNEQFF.